These 7 T cell receptor beta chains were all obtained from the same sample, sequenced in a study of cytomegalovirus exposure and HLA in healthy donors. 13 Jbeta primers and 60 Vbeta primers were used for the PCR. Sequencing was performed with immunoSEQ multiplex PCR; in TCRdb, only in-frame clones are kept and a portion is missing. The sample shows nearly 110,000 clones, approximately 81% of them seen only once. Sequencing input: PBMCs. The receptor source for this set is a man aged 25-45 years in good health and CMV-seronegative.

This clone was observed once. The chain uses TRBV14 and TRBJ2-3, with TRBD2 as a possible D gene (5 bases). The germline gives CDR1 SGHDN, CDR2 FVKESK. V lost 4 bases and J lost 3, with 17 bases in between. This CDR3 is 16 amino acids long. CDR3 nucleotide sequence: TGTGCCAGCAGCCCCCTGGGCGGGCTTCGGACAGATACGCAGTATTTT. This gives the protein CASSPLGGLRTDTQYF.

V gene TRBV30 combines with J gene TRBJ2-5; 10 bases map to TRBD1. Trimming cost V 4 bases and J 6 bases; bases outside gene matches: 5. The CDR3 is made up of 13 amino acids. CDR1 and CDR2 (germline): GTSNPN, SVGIG (reference sequence). CDR3 coding DNA: TGTGCCTGGATGACAGGGGGCGTTCAGACCCAGTACTTC. Its translation: CAWMTGGVQTQYF.

The chain is built from TRBV6-5 and TRBJ2-5; TRBD1 agrees at 7 bases. The CDR3 sequence is 12 residues long. Unmatched junction bases numbered 3, after V lost 7 bases and J lost 4 bases. Germline V gene data show CDR1 as MNHEY and CDR2 as SVGAGI. The CDR3 region is CASKGAGETQYF. For the CDR3, the DNA is TGTGCCAGCAAGGGGGCCGGAGAGACCCAGTACTTC.

The rearrangement joins TRBV6-5 to TRBJ2-3; D remains ambiguous. This CDR3 is 15 amino acids long. Germline lookup yields CDR1 MNHEY and CDR2 SVGAGI. With 5 bases removed from V and 1 base from J, the gap between germline ends came to 13 bases. The CDR3 spells CASSNPRKGTDTQYF. CDR3 nucleotides: TGTGCCAGCAGTAATCCTAGGAAGGGCACAGATACGCAGTATTTT.

The V gene is TRBV7-6, the J gene TRBJ2-7, with TRBD1 identical over 11 bases. The CDR3 runs to 15 residues. CDR1 and CDR2 (germline): SGHVS, FNYEAQ. Trimming took 2 bases from V and 2 from J; bases not matched to a gene: 2. CDR3 in DNA: TGTGCCAGCAGCTTAAGGGGACAGGGGGCCTACGAGCAGTACTTC. It is translated as CASSLRGQGAYEQYF.

V is TRBV30 and J is TRBJ1-2; D might be TRBD1 (6 bases). V shed 0 bases and J shed 4 bases, with 12 bases lying between them. The length of the CDR3 is 14 residues. Germline loops: CDR1 GTSNPN, CDR2 SVGIG (reference sequence). As DNA, the CDR3 is TGTGCCTGGAGTGTACGATGGGGGCTCTATGGCTACACCTTC. Its translation: CAWSVRWGLYGYTF.

The chain uses TRBV9 and TRBJ2-1, with TRBD1 matching 7 bases. Germline V gene lookup returns CDR1 SGDLS and CDR2 YYNGEE. The V segment lost 0 bases and the J segment 8 bases; nucleotides outside the gene matches: 8. There are 15 residues in the CDR3. The CDR3 sequence is CASSVGQGTIYEQFF. CDR3 DNA sequence: TGTGCCAGCAGCGTAGGACAGGGTACTATCTATGAGCAGTTCTTC.